The table lists the clone carrying this T cell receptor beta chain with a few counts. Its antigen remains unidentified. This sample was taken from a study of T cell repertoires in cytomegalovirus infection. Study overall: Indications of both CMV infection and matching HLA type were provided by public TCR beta signatures.

The CDR3 spans 17 residues. J gave up 3 bases and V 5 bases, and 13 bases lay outside the gene matches. Germline CDR1 reads MNHEY; CDR2 reads SMNVEV (reference sequence). TCRdb re-derived calls from the reads in MiXCR, one entry per CDR3 protein. The sample carries a few hundred thousand distinct CDR3 sequences, approximately 15% recorded once. Notes on the study in general: The cumulative frequency of public TCR beta families identified carriers of CMV plus the relevant HLA. HLA-C-restricted TCR beta clonotypes specific for CMV led the ex vivo response.

This TCR was recovered from a human donor in good health (CMV status not recorded). Some clones in this sample may be carry-over from other donors' samples. Material: CD8+ T cells from PBMCs. The chain is built from TRBV27 and TRBJ1-3; 7 nucleotides align to TRBD1. As DNA, the CDR3 is TGTGCCAGCAGTCCCCACCCACAGGGGTCTCTTGGAAACACCATATATTTT. Translated, it gives CASSPHPQGSLGNTIYF.